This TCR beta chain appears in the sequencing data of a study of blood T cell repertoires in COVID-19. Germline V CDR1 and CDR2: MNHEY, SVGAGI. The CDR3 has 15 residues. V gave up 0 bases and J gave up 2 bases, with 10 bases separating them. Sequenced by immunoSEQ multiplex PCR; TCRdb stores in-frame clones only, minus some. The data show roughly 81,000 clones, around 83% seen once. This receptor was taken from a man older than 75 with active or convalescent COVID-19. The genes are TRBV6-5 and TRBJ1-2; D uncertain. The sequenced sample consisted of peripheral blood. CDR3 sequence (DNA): TGTGCCAGCAGTTACTCGAGTTCTGAGAACTATGGCTACACCTTC. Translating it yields CASSYSSSENYGYTF.